This T cell receptor beta chain was identified in a study of shared clonotypes between healthy human individuals. Whole-study context: Plates per donor: three CD4 naive, three CD4 memory, two CD8 naive, one CD8 memory. Study-wide results and caveats: Naive subsets typically showed greater estimated richness than memory subsets. Roughly 5% of naive CD4 clonotypes were shared across four donors. Despite large depth, sorted-subset datasets appeared incompletely sequenced.

Germline lookup yields CDR1 WSHSY and CDR2 SAAADI. The CDR3 is 13 amino acids. V gave up 4 bases and J gave up 4 bases, with 7 bases separating them. Only in-frame clones appear in the TCRdb table, and some are missing; sequencing was by immunoSEQ multiplex PCR. The sample has 1,100,000 or so clones, about four fifths seen once. With regard to this clone: No antigen is known for it.

The sequenced sample consisted of memory CD4+ T cells from PBMCs. Subset reported: CD45RA-negative fraction. The chain is built from TRBV10-2 and TRBJ1-4; D uncertain. The TCR originated in a man aged 18 to 30 in good health. Some clones in this sample may be carry-over from other donors' samples. This chain's CDR3 is CASSAGVNEKLFF. The CDR3 nucleotides read TGCGCCAGCAGTGCTGGGGTTAATGAAAAACTGTTTTTT.